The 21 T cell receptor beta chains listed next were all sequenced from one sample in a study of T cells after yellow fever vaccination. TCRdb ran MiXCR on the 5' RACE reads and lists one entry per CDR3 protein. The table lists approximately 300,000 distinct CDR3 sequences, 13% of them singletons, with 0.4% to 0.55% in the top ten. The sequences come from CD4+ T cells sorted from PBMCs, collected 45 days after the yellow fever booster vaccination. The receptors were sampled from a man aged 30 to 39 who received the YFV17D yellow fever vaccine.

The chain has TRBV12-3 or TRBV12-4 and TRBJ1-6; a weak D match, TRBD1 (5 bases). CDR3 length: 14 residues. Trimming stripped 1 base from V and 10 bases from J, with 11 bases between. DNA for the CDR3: TGTGCCAGCAGTTTAGGGGTTAGACAGTCACCCCTCCACTTT. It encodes CASSLGVRQSPLHF.

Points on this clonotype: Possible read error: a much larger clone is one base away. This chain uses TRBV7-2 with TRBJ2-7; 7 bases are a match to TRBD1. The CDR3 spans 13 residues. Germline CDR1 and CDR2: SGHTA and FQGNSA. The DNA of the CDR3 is TGTGCCAGCAGCTTAGACAGGGGCTACGAGCACTACTTC. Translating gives CASSLDRGYEHYF.

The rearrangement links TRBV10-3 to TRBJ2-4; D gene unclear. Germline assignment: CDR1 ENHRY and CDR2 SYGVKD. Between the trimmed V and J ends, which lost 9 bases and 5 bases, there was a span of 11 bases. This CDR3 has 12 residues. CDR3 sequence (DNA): TGTGCCATAGGACGGAACGAAAACATTCAGTACTTC. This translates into CAIGRNENIQYF.

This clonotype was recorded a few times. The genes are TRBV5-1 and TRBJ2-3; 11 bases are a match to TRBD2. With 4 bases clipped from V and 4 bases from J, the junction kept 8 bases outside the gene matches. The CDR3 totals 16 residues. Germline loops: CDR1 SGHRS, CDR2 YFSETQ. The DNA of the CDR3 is TGCGCCAGCAGCCTCCTACTAGCGGGAGTTCCAGATACGCAGTATTTT. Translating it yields CASSLLLAGVPDTQYF. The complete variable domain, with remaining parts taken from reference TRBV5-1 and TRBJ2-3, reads KAGVTQTPRYLIKTRGQQVTLSCSPISGHRSVSWYQQTPGQGLQFLFEYFSETQRNKGNFPGRFSGRQFSNSRSEMNVSTLELGDSALYLCASSLLLAGVPDTQYFGPGTRLTVL.

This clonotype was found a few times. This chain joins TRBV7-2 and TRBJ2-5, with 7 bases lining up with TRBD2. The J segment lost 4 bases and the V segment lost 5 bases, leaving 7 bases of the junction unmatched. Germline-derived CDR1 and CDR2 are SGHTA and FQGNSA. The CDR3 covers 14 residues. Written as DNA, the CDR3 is TGTGCCAGCAGCCCCGTTTTAGCGGGAGAGACCCAGTACTTC. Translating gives CASSPVLAGETQYF.

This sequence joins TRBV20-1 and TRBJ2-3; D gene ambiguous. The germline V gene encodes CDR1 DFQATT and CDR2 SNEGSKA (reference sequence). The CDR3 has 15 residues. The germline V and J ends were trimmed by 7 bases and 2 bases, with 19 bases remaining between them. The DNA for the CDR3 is TGCAGTGTCAAACCCTTTGCGGAGAACACAGATACGCAGTATTTT. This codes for CSVKPFAENTDTQYF.

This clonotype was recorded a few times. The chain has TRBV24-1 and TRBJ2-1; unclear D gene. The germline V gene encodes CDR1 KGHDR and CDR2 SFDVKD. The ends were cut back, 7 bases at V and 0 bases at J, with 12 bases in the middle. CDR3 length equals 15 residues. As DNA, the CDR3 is TGTGCCACCAGAGAAGGGATCAGCTCCTACAATGAGCAGTTCTTC. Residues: CATREGISSYNEQFF.

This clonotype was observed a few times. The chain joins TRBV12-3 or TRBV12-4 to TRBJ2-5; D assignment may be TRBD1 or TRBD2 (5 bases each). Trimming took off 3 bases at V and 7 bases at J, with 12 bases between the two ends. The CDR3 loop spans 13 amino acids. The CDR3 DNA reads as TGTGCCAGCAGTTTTAGGGGAGAAGGGACCCAGTACTTC. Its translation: CASSFRGEGTQYF.

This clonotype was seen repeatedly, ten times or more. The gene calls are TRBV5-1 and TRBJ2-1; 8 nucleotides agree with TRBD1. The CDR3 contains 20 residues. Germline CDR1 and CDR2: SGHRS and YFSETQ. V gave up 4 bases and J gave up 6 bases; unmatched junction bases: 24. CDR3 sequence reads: CASSTGQDVIWSSKGNEQFF. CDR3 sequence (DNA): TGCGCCAGCAGCACGGGACAGGACGTTATCTGGTCGTCCAAGGGCAATGAGCAGTTCTTC.

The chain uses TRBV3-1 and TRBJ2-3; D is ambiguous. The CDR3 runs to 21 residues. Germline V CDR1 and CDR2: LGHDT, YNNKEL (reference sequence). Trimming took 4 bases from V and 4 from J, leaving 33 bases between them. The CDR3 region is CASSLHEWPAAEKYLADTQYF. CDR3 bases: TGTGCCAGCAGCCTCCATGAATGGCCCGCCGCGGAAAAGTATCTTGCAGATACGCAGTATTTT.

DNA for the CDR3: TGTGCCAGCAGCTTAGAGGAAACGGGACAGGGCTCTTATGGCTACACCTTC. It encodes CASSLEETGQGSYGYTF. This chain connects TRBV7-8 to TRBJ1-2; 9 bases match TRBD1. CDR1 is SGHVS, CDR2 FQNEAQ, per germline. Losses at the gene ends were 1 base for V and 5 bases for J; bases not matched to a gene: 11. This CDR3 contains 17 residues. The full variable domain, in which reference TRBV7-8 and TRBJ1-2 provide the parts outside the CDR3, is GAGVSQSPRYKVAKRGQDVALRCDPISGHVSLFWYQQALGQGPEFLTYFQNEAQLDKSGLPSDRFFAERPEGSVSTLKIQRTQQEDSAVYLCASSLEETGQGSYGYTFGSGTRLTVV.

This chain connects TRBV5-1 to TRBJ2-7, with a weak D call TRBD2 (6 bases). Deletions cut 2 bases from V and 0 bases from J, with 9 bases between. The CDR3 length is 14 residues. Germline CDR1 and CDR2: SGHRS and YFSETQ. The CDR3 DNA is TGCGCCAGCAGCTTCGGGACTGACTCCTACGAGCAGTACTTC. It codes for CASSFGTDSYEQYF.

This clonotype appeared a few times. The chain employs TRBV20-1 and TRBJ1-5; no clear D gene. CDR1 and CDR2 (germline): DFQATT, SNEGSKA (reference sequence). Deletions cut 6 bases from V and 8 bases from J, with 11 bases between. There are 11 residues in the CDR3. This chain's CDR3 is CSASRGKPQHF. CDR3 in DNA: TGCAGTGCCTCGCGGGGAAAGCCCCAGCATTTT.

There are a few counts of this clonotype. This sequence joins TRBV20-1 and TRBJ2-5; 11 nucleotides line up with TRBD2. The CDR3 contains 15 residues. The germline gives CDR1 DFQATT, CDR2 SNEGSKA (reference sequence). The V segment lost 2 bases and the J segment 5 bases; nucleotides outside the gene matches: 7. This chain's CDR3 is CSARSLAGGGETQYF. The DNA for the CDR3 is TGCAGTGCTAGATCTCTAGCGGGAGGCGGGGAGACCCAGTACTTC.

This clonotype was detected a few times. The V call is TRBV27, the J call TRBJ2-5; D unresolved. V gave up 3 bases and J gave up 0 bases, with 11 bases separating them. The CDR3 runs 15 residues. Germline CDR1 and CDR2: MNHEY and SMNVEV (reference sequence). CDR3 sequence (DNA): TGTGCCAGCAGTTTCGATTACACGTACCAAGAGACCCAGTACTTC. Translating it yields CASSFDYTYQETQYF.

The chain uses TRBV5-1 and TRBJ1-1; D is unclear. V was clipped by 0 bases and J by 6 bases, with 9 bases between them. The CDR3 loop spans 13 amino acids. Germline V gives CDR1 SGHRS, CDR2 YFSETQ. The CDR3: CASSLERVSEAFF. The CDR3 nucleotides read TGCGCCAGCAGCTTGGAGAGGGTTTCTGAAGCTTTCTTT.

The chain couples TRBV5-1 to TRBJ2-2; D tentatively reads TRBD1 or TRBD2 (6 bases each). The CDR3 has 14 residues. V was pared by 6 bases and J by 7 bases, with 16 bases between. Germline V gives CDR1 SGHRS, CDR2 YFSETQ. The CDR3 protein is CASKTGAPIGELFF. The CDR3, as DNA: TGCGCCAGCAAGACGGGGGCGCCCATCGGGGAGCTGTTTTTT.

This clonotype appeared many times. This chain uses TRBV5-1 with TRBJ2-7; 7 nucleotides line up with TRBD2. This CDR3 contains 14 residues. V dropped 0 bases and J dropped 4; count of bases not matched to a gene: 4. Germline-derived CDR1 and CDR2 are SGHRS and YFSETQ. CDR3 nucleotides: TGCGCCAGCAGCTTGGGGGCGGGACTATACGAGCAGTACTTC. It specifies CASSLGAGLYEQYF.

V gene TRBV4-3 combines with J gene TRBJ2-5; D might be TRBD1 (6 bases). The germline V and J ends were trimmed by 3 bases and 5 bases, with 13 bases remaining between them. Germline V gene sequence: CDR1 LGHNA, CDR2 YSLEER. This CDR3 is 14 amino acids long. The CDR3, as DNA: TGCGCCAGCAGCCACCTCTCCAGGGGCGAGACCCAGTACTTC. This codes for CASSHLSRGETQYF.

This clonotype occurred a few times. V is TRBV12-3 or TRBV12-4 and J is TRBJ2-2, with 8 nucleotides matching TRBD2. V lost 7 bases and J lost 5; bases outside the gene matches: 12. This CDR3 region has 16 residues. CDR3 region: CASTWSGSGRTGELFF. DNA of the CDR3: TGTGCCAGCACCTGGTCGGGCAGCGGGAGAACCGGGGAGCTGTTTTTT.

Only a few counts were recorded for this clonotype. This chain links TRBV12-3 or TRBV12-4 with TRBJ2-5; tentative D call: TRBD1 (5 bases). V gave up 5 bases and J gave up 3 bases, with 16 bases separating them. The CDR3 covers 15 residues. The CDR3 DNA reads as TGTGCCAGCAGTACCAGCACAGGAGTTGAAGAGACCCAGTACTTC. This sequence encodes CASSTSTGVEETQYF.